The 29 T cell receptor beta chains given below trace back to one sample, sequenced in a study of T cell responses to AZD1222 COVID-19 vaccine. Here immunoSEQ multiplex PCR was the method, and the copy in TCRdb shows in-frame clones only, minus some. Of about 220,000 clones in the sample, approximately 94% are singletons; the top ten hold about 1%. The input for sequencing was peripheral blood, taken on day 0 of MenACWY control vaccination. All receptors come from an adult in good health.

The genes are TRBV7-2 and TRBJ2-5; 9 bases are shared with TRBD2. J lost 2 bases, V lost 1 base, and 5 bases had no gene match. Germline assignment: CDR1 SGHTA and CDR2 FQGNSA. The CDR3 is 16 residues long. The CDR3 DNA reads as TGTGCCAGCAGCTTAGAGCGCGCGGGGGGGCAAGAGACCCAGTACTTC. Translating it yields CASSLERAGGQETQYF.

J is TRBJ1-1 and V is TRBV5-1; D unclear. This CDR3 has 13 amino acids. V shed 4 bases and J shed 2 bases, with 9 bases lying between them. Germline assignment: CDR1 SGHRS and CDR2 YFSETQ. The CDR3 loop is CASSASDNTEAFF. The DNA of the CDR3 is TGCGCCAGCAGCGCATCGGACAACACTGAAGCTTTCTTT. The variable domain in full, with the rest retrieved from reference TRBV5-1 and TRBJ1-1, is KAGVTQTPRYLIKTRGQQVTLSCSPISGHRSVSWYQQTPGQGLQFLFEYFSETQRNKGNFPGRFSGRQFSNSRSEMNVSTLELGDSALYLCASSASDNTEAFFGQGTRLTVV.

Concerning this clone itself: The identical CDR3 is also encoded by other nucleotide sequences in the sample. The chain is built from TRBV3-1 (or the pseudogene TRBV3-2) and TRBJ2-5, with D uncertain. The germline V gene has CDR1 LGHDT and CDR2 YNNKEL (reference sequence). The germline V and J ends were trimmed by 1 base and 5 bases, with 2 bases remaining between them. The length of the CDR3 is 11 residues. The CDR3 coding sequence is TGTGCCAGCAGCCAAGCGGAGACCCAGTACTTC. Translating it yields CASSQAETQYF.

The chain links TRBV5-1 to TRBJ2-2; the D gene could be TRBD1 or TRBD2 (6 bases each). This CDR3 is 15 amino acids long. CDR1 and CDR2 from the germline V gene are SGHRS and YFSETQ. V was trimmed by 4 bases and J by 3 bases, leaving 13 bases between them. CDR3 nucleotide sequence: TGCGCCAGCAGCATTGGGGGGCTGGACACCGGGGAGCTGTTTTTT. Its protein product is CASSIGGLDTGELFF.

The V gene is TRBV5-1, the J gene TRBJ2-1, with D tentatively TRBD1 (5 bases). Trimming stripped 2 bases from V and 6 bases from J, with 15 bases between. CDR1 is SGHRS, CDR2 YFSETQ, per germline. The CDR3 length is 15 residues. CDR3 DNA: TGCGCCAGCAGCTTAGGACACCGTCTTGTCAATGAGCAGTTCTTC. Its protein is CASSLGHRLVNEQFF.

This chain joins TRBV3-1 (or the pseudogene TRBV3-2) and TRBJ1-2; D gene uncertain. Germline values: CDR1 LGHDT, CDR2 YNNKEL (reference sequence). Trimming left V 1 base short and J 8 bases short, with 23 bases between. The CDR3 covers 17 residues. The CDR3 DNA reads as TGTGCCAGCAGCCAAGCCCCAACCGGGCCCCTAAGTCTGGGCTACACCTTC. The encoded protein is CASSQAPTGPLSLGYTF.

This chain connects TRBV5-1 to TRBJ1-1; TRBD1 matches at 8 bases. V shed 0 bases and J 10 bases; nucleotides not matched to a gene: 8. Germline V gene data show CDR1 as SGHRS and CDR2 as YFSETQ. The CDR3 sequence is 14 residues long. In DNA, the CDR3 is TGCGCCAGCAGCTTGGCCCCAGGGGGCGCGGGAGCTTTCTTT. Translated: CASSLAPGGAGAFF.

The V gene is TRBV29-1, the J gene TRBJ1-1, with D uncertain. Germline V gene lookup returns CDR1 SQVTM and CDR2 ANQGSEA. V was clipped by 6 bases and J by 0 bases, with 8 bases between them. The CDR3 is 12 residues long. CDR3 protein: CSVMTVNTEAFF. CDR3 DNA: TGCAGCGTGATGACGGTGAACACTGAAGCTTTCTTT.

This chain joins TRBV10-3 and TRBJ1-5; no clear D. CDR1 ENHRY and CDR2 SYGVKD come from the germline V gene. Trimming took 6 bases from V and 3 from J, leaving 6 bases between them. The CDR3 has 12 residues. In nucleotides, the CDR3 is TGTGCCATCAGGGGCCCCAATCAGCCCCAGCATTTT. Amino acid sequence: CAIRGPNQPQHF.

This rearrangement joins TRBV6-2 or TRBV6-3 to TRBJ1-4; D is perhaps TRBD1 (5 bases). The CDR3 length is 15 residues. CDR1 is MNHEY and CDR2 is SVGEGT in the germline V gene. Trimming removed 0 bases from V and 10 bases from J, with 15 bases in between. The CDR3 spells CASSYSDMTAGKLFF. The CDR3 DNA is TGTGCCAGCAGTTACTCGGACATGACCGCCGGAAAACTGTTTTTT.

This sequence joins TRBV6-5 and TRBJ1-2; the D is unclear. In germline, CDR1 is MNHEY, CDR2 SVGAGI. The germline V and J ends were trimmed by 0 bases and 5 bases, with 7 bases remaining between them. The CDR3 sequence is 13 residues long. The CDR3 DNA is TGTGCCAGCAGTTACTCTGGGGAGTATGGCTACACCTTC. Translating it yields CASSYSGEYGYTF.

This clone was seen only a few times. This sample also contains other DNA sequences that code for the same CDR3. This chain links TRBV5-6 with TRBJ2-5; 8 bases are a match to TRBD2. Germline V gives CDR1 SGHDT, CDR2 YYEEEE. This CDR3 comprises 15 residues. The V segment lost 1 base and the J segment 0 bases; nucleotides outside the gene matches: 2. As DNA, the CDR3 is TGTGCCAGCAGCTTGATCGGGGGGGACCAAGAGACCCAGTACTTC. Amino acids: CASSLIGGDQETQYF.

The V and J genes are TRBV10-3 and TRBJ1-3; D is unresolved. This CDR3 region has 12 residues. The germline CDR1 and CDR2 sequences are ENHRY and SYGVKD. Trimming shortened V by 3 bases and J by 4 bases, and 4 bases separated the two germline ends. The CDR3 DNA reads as TGTGCCATCAGTGAAAGGGGAAACACCATATATTTT. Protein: CAISERGNTIYF.

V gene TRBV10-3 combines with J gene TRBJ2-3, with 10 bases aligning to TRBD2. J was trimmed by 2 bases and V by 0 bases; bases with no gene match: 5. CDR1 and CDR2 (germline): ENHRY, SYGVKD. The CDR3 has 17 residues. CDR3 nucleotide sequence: TGTGCCATCAGTGAGTCAGAGCGGGGGGGGGACACAGATACGCAGTATTTT. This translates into CAISESERGGDTDTQYF.

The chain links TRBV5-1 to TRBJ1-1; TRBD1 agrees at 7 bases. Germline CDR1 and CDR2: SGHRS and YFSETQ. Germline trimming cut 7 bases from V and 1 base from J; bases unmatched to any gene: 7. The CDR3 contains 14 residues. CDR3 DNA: TGCGCCAGCCGTGGACAGGCAAGGAACACTGAAGCTTTCTTT. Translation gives CASRGQARNTEAFF.

The CDR3 coding sequence is TGTGCCAGCAGTTACTCGCTTAAGCCTAATGGCTACACCTTC. The encoded protein is CASSYSLKPNGYTF. The rearrangement links TRBV6-5 to TRBJ1-2; no clear D. Germline V gene lookup returns CDR1 MNHEY and CDR2 SVGAGI. V was pared by 0 bases and J by 6 bases, with 11 bases between. The CDR3 consists of 14 residues.

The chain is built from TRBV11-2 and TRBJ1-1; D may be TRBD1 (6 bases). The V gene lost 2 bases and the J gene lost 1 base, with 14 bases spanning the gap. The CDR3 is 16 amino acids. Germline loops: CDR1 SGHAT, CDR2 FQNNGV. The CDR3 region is CASSLPPRGTNTEAFF. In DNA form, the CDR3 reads TGTGCCAGCAGCTTACCCCCTAGGGGGACGAACACTGAAGCTTTCTTT. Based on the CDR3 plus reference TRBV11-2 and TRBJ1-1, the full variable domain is EAGVAQSPRYKIIEKRQSVAFWCNPISGHATLYWYQQILGQGPKLLIQFQNNGVVDDSQLPKDRFSAERLKGVDSTLKIQPAKLEDSAVYLCASSLPPRGTNTEAFFGQGTRLTVV.

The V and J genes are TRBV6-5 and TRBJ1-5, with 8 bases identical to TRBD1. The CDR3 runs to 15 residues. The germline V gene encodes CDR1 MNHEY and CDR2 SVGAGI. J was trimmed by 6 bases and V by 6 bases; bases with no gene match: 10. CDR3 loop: CASSLGQGGGQPQHF. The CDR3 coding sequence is TGTGCCAGCAGCCTAGGACAGGGCGGGGGTCAGCCCCAGCATTTT.

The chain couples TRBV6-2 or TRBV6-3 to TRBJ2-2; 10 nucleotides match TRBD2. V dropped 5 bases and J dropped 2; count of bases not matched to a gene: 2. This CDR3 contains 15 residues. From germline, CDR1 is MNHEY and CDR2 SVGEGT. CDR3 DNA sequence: TGTGCCAGCAGTCGGACTAGCGGAAACACCGGGGAGCTGTTTTTT. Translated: CASSRTSGNTGELFF.

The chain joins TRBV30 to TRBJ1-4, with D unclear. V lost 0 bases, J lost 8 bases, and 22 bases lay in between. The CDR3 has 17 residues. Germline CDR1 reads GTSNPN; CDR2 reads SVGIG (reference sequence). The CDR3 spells CAWSVKSVAVGKEKLFF. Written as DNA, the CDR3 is TGTGCCTGGAGTGTAAAAAGCGTAGCAGTTGGCAAGGAAAAACTGTTTTTT.

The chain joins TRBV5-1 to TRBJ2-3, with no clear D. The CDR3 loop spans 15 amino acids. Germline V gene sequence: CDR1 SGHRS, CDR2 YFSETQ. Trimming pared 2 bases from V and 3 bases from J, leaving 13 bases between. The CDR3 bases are TGCGCCAGCAGCTTATGGGGTGTGAAGACAGATACGCAGTATTTT. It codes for CASSLWGVKTDTQYF. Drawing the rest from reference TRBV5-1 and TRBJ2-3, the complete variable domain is KAGVTQTPRYLIKTRGQQVTLSCSPISGHRSVSWYQQTPGQGLQFLFEYFSETQRNKGNFPGRFSGRQFSNSRSEMNVSTLELGDSALYLCASSLWGVKTDTQYFGPGTRLTVL.

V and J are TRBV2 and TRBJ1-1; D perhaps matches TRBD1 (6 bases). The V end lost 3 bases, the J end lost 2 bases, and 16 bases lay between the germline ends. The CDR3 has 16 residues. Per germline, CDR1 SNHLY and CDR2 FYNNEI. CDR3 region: CASSDRKAGANTEAFF. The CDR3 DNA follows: TGTGCCAGCAGTGATAGAAAGGCAGGGGCTAACACTGAAGCTTTCTTT.

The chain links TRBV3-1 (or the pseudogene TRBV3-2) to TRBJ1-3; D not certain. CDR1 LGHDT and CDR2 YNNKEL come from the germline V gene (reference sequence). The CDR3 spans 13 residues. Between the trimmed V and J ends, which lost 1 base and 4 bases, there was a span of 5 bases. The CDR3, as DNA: TGTGCCAGCAGCCAAGTGCGCGGAAACACCATATATTTT. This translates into CASSQVRGNTIYF.

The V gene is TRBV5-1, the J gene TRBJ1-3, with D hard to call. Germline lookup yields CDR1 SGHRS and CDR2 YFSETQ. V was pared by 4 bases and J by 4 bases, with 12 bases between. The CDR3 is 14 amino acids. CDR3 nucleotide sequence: TGCGCCAGCAGCGCGGGCCCCGCGGGAAACACCATATATTTT. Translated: CASSAGPAGNTIYF.

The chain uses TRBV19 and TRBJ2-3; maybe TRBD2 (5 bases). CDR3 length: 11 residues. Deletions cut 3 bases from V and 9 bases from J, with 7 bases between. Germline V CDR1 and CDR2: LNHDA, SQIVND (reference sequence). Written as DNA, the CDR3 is TGTGCCAGTAGTATCCGGGGAACGCAGTATTTT. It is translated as CASSIRGTQYF.

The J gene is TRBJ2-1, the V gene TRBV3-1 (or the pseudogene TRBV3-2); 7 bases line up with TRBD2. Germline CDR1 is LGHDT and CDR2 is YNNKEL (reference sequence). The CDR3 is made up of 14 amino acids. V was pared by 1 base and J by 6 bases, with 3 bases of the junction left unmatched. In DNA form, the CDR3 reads TGTGCCAGCAGCCAAGGCTGGGGGGGCAATGAGCAGTTCTTC. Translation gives CASSQGWGGNEQFF.

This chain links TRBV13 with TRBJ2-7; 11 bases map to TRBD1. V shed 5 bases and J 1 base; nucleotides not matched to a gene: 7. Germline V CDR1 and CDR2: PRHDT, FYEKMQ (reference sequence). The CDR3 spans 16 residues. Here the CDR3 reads CASSDYRDRGSYEQYF. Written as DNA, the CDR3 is TGTGCCAGCAGCGATTACCGGGACAGGGGGTCCTACGAGCAGTACTTC.

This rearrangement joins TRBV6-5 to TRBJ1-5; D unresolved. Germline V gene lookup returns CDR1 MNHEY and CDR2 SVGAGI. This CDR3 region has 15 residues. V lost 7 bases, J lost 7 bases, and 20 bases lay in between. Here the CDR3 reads CASTEREGLMQPQHF. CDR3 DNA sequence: TGTGCCAGCACCGAGAGGGAGGGTTTGATGCAGCCCCAGCATTTT.

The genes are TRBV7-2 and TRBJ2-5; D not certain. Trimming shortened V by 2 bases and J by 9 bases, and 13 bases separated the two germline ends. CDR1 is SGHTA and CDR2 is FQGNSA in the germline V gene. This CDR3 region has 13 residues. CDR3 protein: CASSLPGLTAQYF. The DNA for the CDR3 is TGTGCCAGCAGCTTACCGGGCCTCACGGCCCAGTACTTC.